A selection of T cell receptor beta chains follows, all from one sample in a study of T cell changes during pregnancy in multiple sclerosis. The repertoire was sequenced with immunoSEQ multiplex PCR; TCRdb's copy has only in-frame clones and lacks some. The data contain about 56,000 clones, around nine tenths of them singletons. Sequencing input: peripheral blood from another person, used as feeder cells. Receptors were obtained from a human donor whose cells served as feeder cells for cultures in a pregnancy study. CDR3s include the opening cysteine and the closing phenylalanine or tryptophan. Each record gives: CDR3 DNA, CDR3 protein, D gene, clone size, J gene, V gene. D genes are given only for firm matches. Size is stated for part of the rows, as once, few or many counts, or as a class when the clone is expanded.

CDR3 DNA: TGTGCCAGTAGAGGGGGTACGAACTATGGCTACACCTTC
CDR3 protein: CASRGGTNYGYTF
D gene: NA
clone size: NA
J gene: TRBJ1-2
V gene: TRBV19

CDR3 DNA: TGTGCCATCAGTGAGTCTCGAGGGGGTGGTAGCTACGAGCAGTACTTC
CDR3 protein: CAISESRGGGSYEQYF
D gene: NA
clone size: few
J gene: TRBJ2-7
V gene: TRBV10-3

CDR3 DNA: TGTGCCAGCAGCTTGACAGGGACGAATAACAATGAGCAGTTCTTC
CDR3 protein: CASSLTGTNNNEQFF
D gene: TRBD1
clone size: NA
J gene: TRBJ2-1
V gene: TRBV11-2

CDR3 DNA: TGTGCCAGTAGTCGGGACAGGGGGTTCTTTGGGAGCAATCAGCCCCAGCATTTT
CDR3 protein: CASSRDRGFFGSNQPQHF
D gene: TRBD1
clone size: NA
J gene: TRBJ1-5
V gene: TRBV19

CDR3 DNA: TGTGCCAGCAGATCCGGGACGCACAATGAGCAGTTCTTC
CDR3 protein: CASRSGTHNEQFF
D gene: NA
clone size: NA
J gene: TRBJ2-1
V gene: TRBV5-4

CDR3 DNA: TGTGCCAGCAGCTTAGATCCCCTAGCTGGGTACAATGAGCAGTTCTTC
CDR3 protein: CASSLDPLAGYNEQFF
D gene: NA
clone size: once
J gene: TRBJ2-1
V gene: TRBV11-3

CDR3 DNA: TGCGCCAGCAGGCAACTAGCGGGAGTAATTTCCGAGCAGTACTTC
CDR3 protein: CASRQLAGVISEQYF
D gene: TRBD2
clone size: NA
J gene: TRBJ2-7
V gene: TRBV10-2

CDR3 DNA: TGTGCCAGCAGTCGACAGGGGGCCGACGGCTACACCTTC
CDR3 protein: CASSRQGADGYTF
D gene: TRBD1
clone size: NA
J gene: TRBJ1-2
V gene: TRBV6-6

CDR3 DNA: TGTGCCAGCAGCTCTTCACTCATTTCACCCCTCCACTTT
CDR3 protein: CASSSSLISPLHF
D gene: NA
clone size: NA
J gene: TRBJ1-6
V gene: TRBV7-3

CDR3 DNA: TGCGCCAGCAGCTTTGCGGGAGACTCCTACGAGCAGTACTTC
CDR3 protein: CASSFAGDSYEQYF
D gene: TRBD2
clone size: NA
J gene: TRBJ2-7
V gene: TRBV5-1

CDR3 DNA: TGTGCCAGCAGTAGTTCTGTTGGCAATCAGCCCCAGCATTTT
CDR3 protein: CASSSSVGNQPQHF
D gene: NA
clone size: NA
J gene: TRBJ1-5
V gene: TRBV27

CDR3 DNA: TGTGCCAGCAGCTTAAAACCGGCGGAGACCCAGTACTTC
CDR3 protein: CASSLKPAETQYF
D gene: NA
clone size: NA
J gene: TRBJ2-5
V gene: TRBV7-2

CDR3 DNA: TGCGCCAGCAGCTTGGGGGGACAGATGAACACTGAAGCTTTCTTT
CDR3 protein: CASSLGGQMNTEAFF
D gene: TRBD1
clone size: NA
J gene: TRBJ1-1
V gene: TRBV5-1

CDR3 DNA: TGTGCCAGCAGCACTAGCCTTTATCAGCCCCAGCATTTT
CDR3 protein: CASSTSLYQPQHF
D gene: NA
clone size: NA
J gene: TRBJ1-5
V gene: TRBV9

CDR3 DNA: TGTGCCAGCAGCTTAGTGTTGTGGACAGGCTCCTACGAGCAGTACTTC
CDR3 protein: CASSLVLWTGSYEQYF
D gene: TRBD1
clone size: NA
J gene: TRBJ2-7
V gene: TRBV7-2

CDR3 DNA: TGCGCCAGCAGCCGCCAGGACAGGGGGTACGAGCAGTACTTC
CDR3 protein: CASSRQDRGYEQYF
D gene: TRBD1
clone size: NA
J gene: TRBJ2-7
V gene: TRBV4-3

CDR3 DNA: TGTGCCTCCCGCCCACAGGGGCTTAACACTGAAGCTTTCTTT
CDR3 protein: CASRPQGLNTEAFF
D gene: TRBD1
clone size: NA
J gene: TRBJ1-1
V gene: TRBV19

CDR3 DNA: TGTGCCACCGTCTTGACAGGGGGCAATGAAAAACTGTTTTTT
CDR3 protein: CATVLTGGNEKLFF
D gene: TRBD1
clone size: few
J gene: TRBJ1-4
V gene: TRBV6-1

CDR3 DNA: TGCGCCAGCAGCACGCTAGCGGGACCCTCCTACGAGCAGTACTTC
CDR3 protein: CASSTLAGPSYEQYF
D gene: TRBD2
clone size: NA
J gene: TRBJ2-7
V gene: TRBV5-1

CDR3 DNA: TGTGCCAGCAGCTTGTGGACAGGGCTTTTTAGTACGCCTAATGAAAAACTGTTTTTT
CDR3 protein: CASSLWTGLFSTPNEKLFF
D gene: TRBD1
clone size: NA
J gene: TRBJ1-4
V gene: TRBV5-6

CDR3 DNA: TGTGCCAGCACGGGGGCTAGCGGGGGCTCGAACACCGGGGAGCTGTTTTTT
CDR3 protein: CASTGASGGSNTGELFF
D gene: TRBD2
clone size: NA
J gene: TRBJ2-2
V gene: TRBV9

CDR3 DNA: TGTGCCACTGGGACTAACTCTGGGGCCAACGTCCTGACTTTC
CDR3 protein: CATGTNSGANVLTF
D gene: TRBD2
clone size: NA
J gene: TRBJ2-6
V gene: TRBV19

CDR3 DNA: TGTGCCAGCAGTCCCTCCAATGAGCAGTTCTTC
CDR3 protein: CASSPSNEQFF
D gene: NA
clone size: NA
J gene: TRBJ2-1
V gene: TRBV28

CDR3 DNA: TGTGCCAGCAGCTTGGAACCAGCGGGAGGGTTTTACGAGCAGTACTTC
CDR3 protein: CASSLEPAGGFYEQYF
D gene: TRBD2
clone size: NA
J gene: TRBJ2-7
V gene: TRBV13

CDR3 DNA: TGTGCCAGCAGTTTTTTCACCGGGGAGCTGTTTTTT
CDR3 protein: CASSFFTGELFF
D gene: NA
clone size: NA
J gene: TRBJ2-2
V gene: TRBV27

CDR3 DNA: TGTGCCAGCAGCCAAGTCGGCGGGAGGGCTTGGGAGCAGTTCTTC
CDR3 protein: CASSQVGGRAWEQFF
D gene: TRBD2
clone size: NA
J gene: TRBJ2-1
V gene: TRBV14

CDR3 DNA: TGTGCCAGTAGTACCCCATACAGGGGGCGAGGGGGAAATCAGCCCCAGCATTTT
CDR3 protein: CASSTPYRGRGGNQPQHF
D gene: TRBD1
clone size: NA
J gene: TRBJ1-5
V gene: TRBV19

CDR3 DNA: TGCGCCAGCAGCTCGGAGTACGCTGAGACCCAGTACTTC
CDR3 protein: CASSSEYAETQYF
D gene: NA
clone size: once
J gene: TRBJ2-5
V gene: TRBV5-1

CDR3 DNA: TGTGCCAGCAGTCCCGGACTAGGACGTAGCCCCTACGAGCAGTACTTC
CDR3 protein: CASSPGLGRSPYEQYF
D gene: TRBD2
clone size: NA
J gene: TRBJ2-7
V gene: TRBV27

CDR3 DNA: TGTGCCAGCTCCCCTACCATGCAGGGCCTAAGCTCCTACGAGCAGTACTTC
CDR3 protein: CASSPTMQGLSSYEQYF
D gene: NA
clone size: NA
J gene: TRBJ2-7
V gene: TRBV18

CDR3 DNA: TGCAGCGCAGGGACGGGCAGCTATGGCTACACCTTC
CDR3 protein: CSAGTGSYGYTF
D gene: NA
clone size: NA
J gene: TRBJ1-2
V gene: TRBV29-1

CDR3 DNA: TGCGCCAGCAGCCTCCGAGAGGGAACTGAAGCTTTCTTT
CDR3 protein: CASSLREGTEAFF
D gene: NA
clone size: NA
J gene: TRBJ1-1
V gene: TRBV4-1

CDR3 DNA: TGTGCCAGCTCACCAGACAGGGCCCAAGAGACCCAGTACTTC
CDR3 protein: CASSPDRAQETQYF
D gene: TRBD1
clone size: NA
J gene: TRBJ2-5
V gene: TRBV18

CDR3 DNA: TGTGCCAGCAGCCAAGGATTGAGGCAGGGGGACTACGAGCAGTACTTC
CDR3 protein: CASSQGLRQGDYEQYF
D gene: TRBD1
clone size: NA
J gene: TRBJ2-7
V gene: TRBV14

CDR3 DNA: TGTGCCATCAGGACAGGGGGCGACACTGAAGCTTTCTTT
CDR3 protein: CAIRTGGDTEAFF
D gene: TRBD1
clone size: NA
J gene: TRBJ1-1
V gene: TRBV10-3

CDR3 DNA: TGTGCCAGCAGCTTAGGAGCTAACTATGGCTACACCTTC
CDR3 protein: CASSLGANYGYTF
D gene: NA
clone size: NA
J gene: TRBJ1-2
V gene: TRBV7-8

CDR3 DNA: TGTGCCAGCTCACCAAGCGGGAATGAAAAACTGTTTTTT
CDR3 protein: CASSPSGNEKLFF
D gene: NA
clone size: NA
J gene: TRBJ1-4
V gene: TRBV18

CDR3 DNA: TGTGCCAGCAGTCCGCGCTGGGGGGCACATCGAATTGGCTACACCTTC
CDR3 protein: CASSPRWGAHRIGYTF
D gene: NA
clone size: NA
J gene: TRBJ1-2
V gene: TRBV27

CDR3 DNA: TGTGCCAGCTCACCACCTGGAGGAATTGGACCCCAGCATTTT
CDR3 protein: CASSPPGGIGPQHF
D gene: NA
clone size: NA
J gene: TRBJ1-5
V gene: TRBV18

CDR3 DNA: TGTGCCTGGAGTGTAGGACAGGACAGTCCTCGTGGCTACACCTTC
CDR3 protein: CAWSVGQDSPRGYTF
D gene: TRBD1
clone size: NA
J gene: TRBJ1-2
V gene: TRBV30

CDR3 DNA: TGTGCCAGCAAGGTCGGCCCTAACACTGAAGCTTTCTTT
CDR3 protein: CASKVGPNTEAFF
D gene: NA
clone size: NA
J gene: TRBJ1-1
V gene: TRBV6-1

CDR3 DNA: TGTGCCAGCTCGGCAGGGGGTTTTGGCTACACCTTC
CDR3 protein: CASSAGGFGYTF
D gene: TRBD1
clone size: NA
J gene: TRBJ1-2
V gene: TRBV18

CDR3 DNA: TGTGCCAGCAGCTTAGCTGGGGCCGGGAAGACCCAGTACTTC
CDR3 protein: CASSLAGAGKTQYF
D gene: NA
clone size: NA
J gene: TRBJ2-5
V gene: TRBV7-2

CDR3 DNA: TGTGCCAGCAGGCCCCTCACAGCTAGTTTTAATTCACCCCTCCACTTT
CDR3 protein: CASRPLTASFNSPLHF
D gene: NA
clone size: once
J gene: TRBJ1-6
V gene: TRBV27

CDR3 DNA: TGTGCCAGCAGCTCAGCCCCGGGAGGCTCCTACGAGCAGTACTTC
CDR3 protein: CASSSAPGGSYEQYF
D gene: TRBD2
clone size: NA
J gene: TRBJ2-7
V gene: TRBV7-8

CDR3 DNA: TGTGCCAGCACCGGGACTAGCGGAGCCCGGAAGGCCGGGGAGCTGTTTTTT
CDR3 protein: CASTGTSGARKAGELFF
D gene: TRBD2
clone size: NA
J gene: TRBJ2-2
V gene: TRBV27

CDR3 DNA: TGCGCCAGCAGCCAACTGGGACGGACCCGAACCACTGAAGCTTTCTTT
CDR3 protein: CASSQLGRTRTTEAFF
D gene: NA
clone size: once
J gene: TRBJ1-1
V gene: TRBV4-1

CDR3 DNA: TGTGCCAGCTCACTGGGACGGAATGAAAAACTGTTTTTT
CDR3 protein: CASSLGRNEKLFF
D gene: NA
clone size: few
J gene: TRBJ1-4
V gene: TRBV18

CDR3 DNA: TGTGCCAGCTCACCACCCTTTAACTATGGCTACACCTTC
CDR3 protein: CASSPPFNYGYTF
D gene: NA
clone size: NA
J gene: TRBJ1-2
V gene: TRBV18